This passage covers 30 T cell receptor beta chains from one sample sequenced in a study of siplizumab effects on memory and regulatory T cells. Assay: immunoSEQ multiplex PCR; the TCRdb copy retains only in-frame clones and omits some. The sample lists about 100,000 clones, roughly nine tenths occurring once. The sample consisted of CD4+ T cells sorted from blood. The receptor source for this set is a human donor in good health.

This clone was observed a single time. V gene TRBV7-6 combines with J gene TRBJ2-7; 7 nucleotides agree with TRBD2. Germline V gives CDR1 SGHVS, CDR2 FNYEAQ. This CDR3 is built from 15 residues. V shed 1 base and J 2 bases; nucleotides not matched to a gene: 5. The CDR3 reads CASSLVAGATYEQYF. CDR3 coding DNA: TGTGCCAGCAGCTTAGTGGCGGGAGCTACCTACGAGCAGTACTTC. The whole variable domain, remainder taken from reference TRBV7-6 and TRBJ2-7, is GAGVSQSPRYKVTKRGQDVALRCDPISGHVSLYWYRQALGQGPEFLTYFNYEAQQDKSGLPNDRFSAERPEGSISTLTIQRTEQRDSAMYRCASSLVAGATYEQYFGPGTRLTVT.

V gene TRBV5-4 combines with J gene TRBJ2-5; 10 nucleotides agree with TRBD2. The CDR3 runs to 17 residues. Germline V gene lookup returns CDR1 SGHNT and CDR2 YYREEE (reference sequence). The V and J ends lost 4 bases and 2 bases, in that order; junction bases with no gene match: 11. The chain's CDR3 is CASSVPGLAIKQETQYF. The CDR3 region has the DNA TGTGCCAGCAGCGTGCCGGGACTAGCGATTAAACAAGAGACCCAGTACTTC. The whole variable domain, filled in from reference TRBV5-4 and TRBJ2-5, reads ETGVTQSPTHLIKTRGQQVTLRCSSQSGHNTVSWYQQALGQGPQFIFQYYREEENGRGNFPPRFSGLQFPNYSSELNVNALELDDSALYLCASSVPGLAIKQETQYFGPGTRLLVL.

The CDR3 region is CASSVTSREGGELFF. The CDR3, as DNA: TGTGCCAGCAGCGTCACTTCGAGGGAGGGCGGGGAGCTGTTTTTT. V gene TRBV9 combines with J gene TRBJ2-2; 7 bases align to TRBD2. Germline V gene data show CDR1 as SGDLS and CDR2 as YYNGEE. Trimming removed 2 bases from V and 7 bases from J; junction bases left unmatched: 8. This CDR3 contains 15 residues.

The chain combines TRBV11-2 with TRBJ2-1; 9 bases align to TRBD2. V lost 8 bases, J lost 4 bases, and 9 bases stayed unmatched. The CDR3 sequence is 15 residues long. Germline V CDR1 and CDR2: SGHAT, FQNNGV. The DNA for the CDR3 is TGTGCCAGCGGAAGGGGTAGCGGGAGTTACAATGAGCAGTTCTTC. This encodes CASGRGSGSYNEQFF.

This chain links TRBV5-1 with TRBJ2-7, with D perhaps matching TRBD2 (7 bases). V was shortened by 4 bases and J by 3 bases, with 17 bases between the two germline ends. Germline assignment: CDR1 SGHRS and CDR2 YFSETQ. The CDR3 is 15 residues long. The CDR3 region is CASSITEGGGYEQYF. The CDR3 region has the DNA TGCGCCAGCAGCATTACTGAGGGGGGGGGCTACGAGCAGTACTTC.

The chain employs TRBV2 and TRBJ1-2; 8 positions match TRBD1. CDR1 SNHLY and CDR2 FYNNEI come from the germline V gene. The CDR3 is 11 residues long. With V trimmed by 6 bases and J by 6 bases, 0 bases remained unmatched. The DNA for the CDR3 is TGTGCCAGCAGGACAGGGGATGGCTACACCTTC. Its protein product is CASRTGDGYTF.

The chain has TRBV5-1 and TRBJ2-1; unclear D gene. This CDR3 is built from 14 residues. Germline V gene sequence: CDR1 SGHRS, CDR2 YFSETQ. V shed 1 base and J shed 0 bases, with 5 bases lying between them. In nucleotides, the CDR3 is TGCGCCAGCAGCTTGCCAAGCTCCTACAATGAGCAGTTCTTC. Its protein product is CASSLPSSYNEQFF.

A single count supports this clone. The chain links TRBV7-2 to TRBJ2-1; 15 bases match TRBD2. Germline trimming cut 3 bases from V and 7 bases from J; bases unmatched to any gene: 7. Germline CDR1 reads SGHTA; CDR2 reads FQGNSA. The CDR3 length is 17 residues. CDR3 loop: CASSLHRTSGRENEQFF. As DNA, the CDR3 is TGTGCCAGCAGCTTGCACAGGACTAGCGGGAGGGAGAATGAGCAGTTCTTC.

J is TRBJ1-1 and V is TRBV29-1; TRBD1 is a possible D gene (5 bases). This CDR3 spans 13 amino acids. CDR1 and CDR2 from the germline V gene are SQVTM and ANQGSEA. The germline V and J ends were trimmed by 3 bases and 5 bases, with 13 bases remaining between them. This CDR3 is CSVDGGVWTEAFF. CDR3 bases: TGCAGCGTTGACGGGGGAGTTTGGACTGAAGCTTTCTTT.

The J gene is TRBJ1-2, the V gene TRBV5-1; D may be TRBD1 (6 bases). Germline V gene lookup returns CDR1 SGHRS and CDR2 YFSETQ. The CDR3 is made up of 13 amino acids. V dropped 4 bases and J dropped 1 base, with 8 bases sitting between them. The CDR3 sequence is CASSLDSNYGYTF. The CDR3 DNA reads TGCGCCAGCAGCCTGGACAGTAACTATGGCTACACCTTC.

The V gene is TRBV6-6, the J gene TRBJ2-1; possible D gene TRBD2, 6 bases. CDR1 is MNHNY and CDR2 is SVGAGI in the germline V gene (reference sequence). This CDR3 comprises 14 residues. Trimming took off 8 bases at V and 8 bases at J, with 19 bases between the two ends. CDR3 nucleotide sequence: TGTGCCAGCCAGGGATCCGGGAGAGGTTATGAGCAGTTCTTC. This sequence encodes CASQGSGRGYEQFF.

The V and J genes are TRBV7-9 and TRBJ1-5, with unresolved D. CDR3 size: 13 residues. Germline values: CDR1 SEHNR, CDR2 FQNEAQ (reference sequence). The germline V and J ends were trimmed by 1 base and 8 bases, with 9 bases remaining between them. CDR3 DNA sequence: TGTGCCAGCAGCTTAGGGGAGATGAAGCCCCAGCATTTT. Translation gives CASSLGEMKPQHF.

This clone was recorded only once. The chain uses TRBV12-5 and TRBJ2-1; 10 bases are a match to TRBD1. The CDR3 contains 12 residues. Germline loops: CDR1 LGHNT, CDR2 FRNRAP. V lost 4 bases and J lost 13; bases outside the gene matches: 4. The CDR3 bases are TGTGCTAGTGGTTCCTCGACAGGGGGCCAGTTCTTC. This translates into CASGSSTGGQFF. Variable domain in full (rest from reference TRBV12-5 and TRBJ2-1): DARVTQTPRHKVTEMGQEVTMRCQPILGHNTVFWYRQTMMQGLELLAYFRNRAPLDDSGMPKDRFSAEMPDATLATLKIQPSEPRDSAVYFCASGSSTGGQFFGPGTRLTVL.

V and J are TRBV5-1 and TRBJ1-2, with unresolved D. CDR1 SGHRS and CDR2 YFSETQ come from the germline V gene. Trimming cost V 1 base and J 11 bases, with 15 bases left between them. CDR3 length: 13 amino acids. The CDR3 region has the DNA TGCGCCAGCAGCTTGAGGTACGACGGAGGGTACACCTTC. It specifies CASSLRYDGGYTF.

This chain connects TRBV7-8 to TRBJ2-2; 7 bases fit TRBD1. The CDR3 runs to 14 residues. Germline assignment: CDR1 SGHVS and CDR2 FQNEAQ. Trimming took 5 bases from V and 5 from J; bases not matched to a gene: 5. The CDR3 region is CASSPMDRTGELFF. The DNA for the CDR3 is TGTGCCAGCAGCCCCATGGACAGGACCGGGGAGCTGTTTTTT. The full variable domain, in which reference TRBV7-8 and TRBJ2-2 provide the parts outside the CDR3, is GAGVSQSPRYKVAKRGQDVALRCDPISGHVSLFWYQQALGQGPEFLTYFQNEAQLDKSGLPSDRFFAERPEGSVSTLKIQRTQQEDSAVYLCASSPMDRTGELFFGEGSRLTVL.

The chain uses TRBV28 and TRBJ2-1, with a possible D match to TRBD1 (6 bases). The CDR3 consists of 12 residues. The germline V gene has CDR1 MDHEN and CDR2 SYDVKM. Trimming removed 6 bases from V and 6 bases from J, with 9 bases in between. The CDR3 nucleotides are TGTGCCAGCAGACCCAGGGGCAATGAGCAGTTCTTC. Its translation: CASRPRGNEQFF.

The rearrangement uses TRBV6-1 and TRBJ1-1; D gene ambiguous. This CDR3 is built from 13 residues. Trimming removed 1 base from V and 0 bases from J, with 3 bases in between. Germline CDR1 is MNHNS and CDR2 is SASEGT. The CDR3 DNA follows: TGTGCCAGCAGTGAAGGTATGAACACTGAAGCTTTCTTT. Encoded protein: CASSEGMNTEAFF.

About this clone: The germline gene is not matched at one end of the junction; a read error may be the cause. The chain is built from TRBV5-1 and TRBJ1-1; a weak D match, TRBD1 (6 bases). Per the germline V gene, CDR1 is SGHRS and CDR2 is YFSETQ. The CDR3 runs 13 residues. CDR3 sequence reads: CASSSTGHTEAFF. CDR3 DNA: TGCGCCAGCAGCTCCACGGGACACACAGAAGCTTTCTTT.

V is TRBV18 and J is TRBJ1-5; the D is unclear. This CDR3 is built from 14 residues. Germline V gives CDR1 KGHSH, CDR2 LQKENI. Trimming took off 5 bases at V and 0 bases at J, with 8 bases between the two ends. This chain's CDR3 is CASSGENSNQPQHF. CDR3 DNA sequence: TGTGCCAGCTCAGGCGAAAATAGCAATCAGCCCCAGCATTTT.

This chain joins TRBV11-1 and TRBJ1-1; D is undetermined. Germline V gene lookup returns CDR1 SGHAT and CDR2 FQDESV (reference sequence). The V end lost 6 bases, the J end lost 1 base, and 15 bases lay between the germline ends. The CDR3 consists of 15 residues. CDR3 protein: CASREKNRKNTEAFF. CDR3 nucleotides: TGTGCCAGCAGGGAAAAGAACAGAAAGAACACTGAAGCTTTCTTT.

The V and J genes are TRBV21-1 and TRBJ2-1; the table assigns TRBD2, which was not confirmed against the DNA. TRBV21-1 is a known pseudogene. This CDR3 region has 17 residues. This CDR3 is CASSKPELAGGYNEQFF. The CDR3 DNA reads TGTGCCAGCAGCAAGCCTGAACTAGCGGGGGGCTACAATGAGCAGTTCTTC.

V is TRBV27 and J is TRBJ2-1, with 8 nucleotides matching TRBD1. Germline CDR1 is MNHEY and CDR2 is SMNVEV (reference sequence). There are 17 residues in the CDR3. The ends lost 0 bases at V and 7 bases at J; junction bases unmatched: 11. CDR3 DNA sequence: TGTGCCAGCAGTTTATCAGCCGGGACAGGTTTCCCTAATGAGCAGTTCTTC. It translates to CASSLSAGTGFPNEQFF.

This clone was observed at least ten times. This sequence joins TRBV6-6 and TRBJ1-4, with a possible D match to TRBD1 (5 bases). CDR3 length equals 14 residues. V was shortened by 6 bases and J by 8 bases, with 16 bases between the two germline ends. Germline CDR1 and CDR2: MNHNY and SVGAGI (reference sequence). The CDR3 loop is CASRGPTRTEKLFF. DNA of the CDR3: TGTGCCAGCAGGGGACCAACAAGAACCGAAAAACTGTTTTTT.

This clone appeared a few times. V is TRBV5-1 and J is TRBJ2-2; 13 positions agree with TRBD2. Trimming removed 4 bases from V and 7 bases from J; junction bases left unmatched: 7. The CDR3 contains 16 residues. CDR1 and CDR2 (germline): SGHRS, YFSETQ. The CDR3 reads CASSLGLAGAGGELFF. CDR3 coding DNA: TGCGCCAGCAGCCTTGGACTAGCGGGAGCGGGCGGGGAGCTGTTTTTT.

Only a few counts were recorded for this clone. The rearrangement joins TRBV28 to TRBJ1-2, with 7 bases aligning to TRBD1. The CDR3 has 15 residues. Germline values: CDR1 MDHEN, CDR2 SYDVKM. The junction had 11 bases not matched to a gene; V was cut back by 5 bases and J by 5 bases. CDR3 in DNA: TGTGCCAGCAGTCCCGCGGGGACAGTCACGTATGGCTACACCTTC. Its translation is CASSPAGTVTYGYTF.

The rearrangement uses TRBV19 and TRBJ2-1; D is unclear. This CDR3 region has 15 residues. The germline V gene encodes CDR1 LNHDA and CDR2 SQIVND (reference sequence). V was shortened by 6 bases and J by 5 bases, with 17 bases between the two germline ends. CDR3 region: CASRSDISVDNEQFF. In nucleotides, the CDR3 is TGTGCCAGTAGATCCGACATCTCGGTTGACAATGAGCAGTTCTTC.

The chain employs TRBV5-8 and TRBJ2-7; D gene ambiguous. The CDR3 contains 14 residues. CDR1 SGHTS and CDR2 YDEGEE come from the germline V gene. The V end was cut by 0 bases, the J end by 1 base, with 8 bases between. DNA of the CDR3: TGTGCCAGCAGCTTGGAAGGGTTTTCCTACGAGCAGTACTTC. Encoded protein: CASSLEGFSYEQYF.

V is TRBV18 and J is TRBJ2-2; TRBD1 or TRBD2 may be the D gene (5 bases each). The CDR3 is made up of 16 amino acids. Germline V lookup: CDR1 KGHSH, CDR2 LQKENI. Trimming pared 4 bases from V and 5 bases from J, leaving 17 bases between. CDR3 amino acids: CASSLDSRDLTGELFF. As DNA, the CDR3 is TGTGCCAGCTCACTTGACAGTCGGGATCTGACCGGGGAGCTGTTTTTT.

V and J are TRBV6-5 and TRBJ2-2; TRBD1 aligns across 8 bases. The CDR3 totals 15 residues. The V and J ends lost 5 bases and 0 bases, in that order; junction bases with no gene match: 2. CDR1 is MNHEY and CDR2 is SVGAGI in the germline V gene. The CDR3 spells CASSQTGANTGELFF. The CDR3 DNA sequence: TGTGCCAGCAGTCAGACAGGGGCGAACACCGGGGAGCTGTTTTTT.

The genes are TRBV28 and TRBJ2-1, with D possibly TRBD2 on 6 matching bases. Per the germline V gene, CDR1 is MDHEN and CDR2 is SYDVKM. The CDR3 covers 12 residues. V was trimmed by 5 bases and J by 15 bases, leaving 17 bases between them. The CDR3 sequence: CASSLPRRESFF. The CDR3 bases are TGTGCCAGCAGTCTCCCCCGGAGGGAGTCGTTCTTC.